The clone carrying this T cell receptor (beta chain) appeared many times. The data were obtained in a study of neurological immune-mediated disorders. CDR1 and CDR2 (germline): DFQATT, SNEGSKA (reference sequence). The CDR3 runs 15 residues. V lost 5 bases, J lost 5 bases, and 9 bases stayed unmatched. One entry per CDR3 protein results from TCRdb running MiXCR on the 5' RACE reads. Altogether about 84,000 distinct CDR3 sequences are present, about 9.3% being singletons, with the ten largest covering about 1.8%. Material for sequencing was PBMCs. This chain connects TRBV20-1 to TRBJ2-1; TRBD1 matches at 10 bases. The sequence derives from a man aged 40-49 years in good health. CDR3 residues: CSAYIPGQGNNEQFF. The CDR3 region has the DNA TGCAGTGCTTATATTCCGGGACAGGGGAACAATGAGCAGTTCTTC.